The present T cell receptor (beta chain) was sequenced within a study of control samples from healthy donors and cancer patients. The CDR3 is made up of 15 amino acids. V dropped 6 bases and J dropped 6; count of bases not matched to a gene: 9. CDR1 and CDR2 (germline): LGHDT, YNNKEL (reference sequence). Some clones are missing from TCRdb's copy, which holds only in-frame ones; the method was immunoSEQ multiplex PCR. In the table there are 150,000 or so clones, around 92% of which are singletons. This sequence originates from a woman between 45 and 65 years old in good health. The rearrangement joins TRBV3-1 (or the pseudogene TRBV3-2) to TRBJ2-2; 8 nucleotides align to TRBD1. Sequenced: blood. The CDR3, as DNA: TGTGCCAGCAGTCCAGGGGGCCTCTTCTCCGGGGAGCTGTTTTTT. This encodes CASSPGGLFSGELFF.